The clone carrying this T cell receptor (beta chain) was counted between two and nine times. Its antigen is undetermined. These data originate in a study of beta chain features in type 1 diabetes. From germline, CDR1 is SGHRS and CDR2 YFSETQ. The CDR3 contains 14 residues. V lost 0 bases to trimming and J lost 9 bases; unmatched junction nucleotides: 8. Expressed TCRB transcripts were sequenced because the isolated RNA had all been reverse transcribed beforehand. Clones were sequenced by immunoSEQ multiplex PCR, and TCRdb holds only the in-frame ones, with some missing. The data show 600,000 to 700,000 clones, with approximately 13% seen just once and around 0.12% held by the top ten. Study-level points and caveats: The study found moderately but significantly shorter TCRB CDR3s in all four CD4+ subsets of Type 1 diabetes patients.

Material for sequencing was naive CD4+ T cells from blood. The receptor comes from a man between 25 and 39 years old with type 1 diabetes. The chain links TRBV5-1 to TRBJ2-7; 8 bases fit TRBD2. The CDR3 nucleotides read TGCGCCAGCAGCTTGGATAGCGGGAAATCTGCGCAGTACTTC. This gives the protein CASSLDSGKSAQYF.